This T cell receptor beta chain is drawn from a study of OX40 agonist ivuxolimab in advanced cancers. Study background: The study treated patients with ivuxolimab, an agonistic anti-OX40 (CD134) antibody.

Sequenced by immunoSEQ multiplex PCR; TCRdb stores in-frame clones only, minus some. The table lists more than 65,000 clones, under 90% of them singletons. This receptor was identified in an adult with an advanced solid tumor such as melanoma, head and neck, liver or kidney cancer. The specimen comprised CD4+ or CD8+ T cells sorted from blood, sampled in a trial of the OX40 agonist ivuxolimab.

The CDR3 DNA sequence: TGCGCCAGCAGCGTCCCCGGACAGGATCCGACCGAGCAGTACTTC. Its translation: CASSVPGQDPTEQYF. The chain is built from TRBV5-1 and TRBJ2-7; 7 nucleotides line up with TRBD1. The V gene end was trimmed by 4 bases and the J gene end by 6 bases; junction bases not matched to a gene: 13. CDR3 length: 15 residues. The germline CDR1 and CDR2 sequences are SGHRS and YFSETQ.